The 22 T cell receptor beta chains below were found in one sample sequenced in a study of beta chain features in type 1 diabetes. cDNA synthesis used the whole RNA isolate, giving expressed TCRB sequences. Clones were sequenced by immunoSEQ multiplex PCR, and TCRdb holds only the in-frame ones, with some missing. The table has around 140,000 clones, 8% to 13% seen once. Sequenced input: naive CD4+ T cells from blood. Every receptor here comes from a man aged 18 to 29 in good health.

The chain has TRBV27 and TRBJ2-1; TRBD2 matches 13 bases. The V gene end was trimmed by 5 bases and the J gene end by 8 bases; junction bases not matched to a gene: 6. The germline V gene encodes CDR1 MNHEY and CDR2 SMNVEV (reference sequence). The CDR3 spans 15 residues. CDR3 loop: CASSRRGLAGYEQFF. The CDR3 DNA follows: TGTGCCAGCAGTAGAAGGGGACTAGCGGGGTATGAGCAGTTCTTC.

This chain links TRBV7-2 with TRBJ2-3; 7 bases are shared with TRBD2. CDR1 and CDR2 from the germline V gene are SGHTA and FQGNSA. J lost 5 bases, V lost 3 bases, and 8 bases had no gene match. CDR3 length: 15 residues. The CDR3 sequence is CASSFDGSGGDTQYF. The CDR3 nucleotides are TGTGCCAGCAGCTTTGATGGGTCGGGAGGAGATACGCAGTATTTT. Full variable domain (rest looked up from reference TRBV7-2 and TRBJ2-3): GAGVSQSPSNKVTEKGKDVELRCDPISGHTALYWYRQSLGQGLEFLIYFQGNSAPDKSGLPSDRFSAERTGGSVSTLTIQRTQQEDSAVYLCASSFDGSGGDTQYFGPGTRLTVL.

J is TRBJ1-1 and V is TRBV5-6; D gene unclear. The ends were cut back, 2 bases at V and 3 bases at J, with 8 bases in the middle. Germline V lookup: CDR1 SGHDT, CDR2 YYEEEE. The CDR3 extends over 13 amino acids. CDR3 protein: CASSFISDTEAFF. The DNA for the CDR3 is TGTGCCAGCAGCTTCATTAGTGACACTGAAGCTTTCTTT.

CDR3: CATSLDRNYGYTF. CDR3 DNA: TGTGCCACCAGCCTCGACAGAAACTATGGCTACACCTTC. The rearrangement joins TRBV15 to TRBJ1-2; maybe TRBD1 (5 bases). V lost 5 bases, J lost 2 bases, and 9 bases lay in between. Germline V gene data show CDR1 as LNHNV and CDR2 as YYDKDF (reference sequence). The CDR3 extends over 13 amino acids.

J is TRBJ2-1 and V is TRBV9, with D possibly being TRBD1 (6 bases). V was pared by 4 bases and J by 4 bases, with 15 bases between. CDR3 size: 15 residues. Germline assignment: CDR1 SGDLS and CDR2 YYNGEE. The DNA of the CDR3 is TGTGCCAGCAGCCCTACCCCGGACAGATACAATGAGCAGTTCTTC. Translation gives CASSPTPDRYNEQFF.

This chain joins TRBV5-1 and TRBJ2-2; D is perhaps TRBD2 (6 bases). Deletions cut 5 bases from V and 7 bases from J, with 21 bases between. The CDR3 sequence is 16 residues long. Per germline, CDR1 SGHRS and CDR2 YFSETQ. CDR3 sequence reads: CASSPLAVGESGELFF. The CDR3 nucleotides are TGCGCCAGCAGTCCACTAGCCGTCGGCGAGAGCGGGGAGCTGTTTTTT.

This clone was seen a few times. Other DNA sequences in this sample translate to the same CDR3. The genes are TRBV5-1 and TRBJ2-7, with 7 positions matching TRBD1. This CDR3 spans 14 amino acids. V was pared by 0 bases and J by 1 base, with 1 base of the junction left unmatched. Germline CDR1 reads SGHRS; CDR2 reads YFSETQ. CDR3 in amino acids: CASSLEQGSYEQYF. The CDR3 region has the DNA TGCGCCAGCAGCTTGGAACAGGGGTCCTACGAGCAGTACTTC.

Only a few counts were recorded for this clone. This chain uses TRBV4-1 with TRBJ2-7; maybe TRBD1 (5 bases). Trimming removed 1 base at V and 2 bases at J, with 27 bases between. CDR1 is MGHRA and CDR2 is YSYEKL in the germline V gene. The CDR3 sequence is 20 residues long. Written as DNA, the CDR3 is TGCGCCAGCAGCCAAGGGACCGACGAGGTTACTACTATAGGGGCCTACGAGCAGTACTTC. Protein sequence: CASSQGTDEVTTIGAYEQYF.

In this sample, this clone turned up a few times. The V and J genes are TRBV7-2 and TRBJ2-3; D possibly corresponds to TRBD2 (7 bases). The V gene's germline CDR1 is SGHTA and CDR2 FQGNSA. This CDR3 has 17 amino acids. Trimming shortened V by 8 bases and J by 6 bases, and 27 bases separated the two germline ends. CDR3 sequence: CASSVWIGEGGPDTQYF. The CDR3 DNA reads TGTGCCAGCTCTGTGTGGATCGGGGAGGGGGGGCCCGATACGCAGTATTTT.

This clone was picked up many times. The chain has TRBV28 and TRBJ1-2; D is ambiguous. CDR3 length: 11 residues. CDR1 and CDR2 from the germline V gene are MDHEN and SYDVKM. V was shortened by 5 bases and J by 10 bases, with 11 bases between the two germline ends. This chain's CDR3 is CASSPRGTYTF. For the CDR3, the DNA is TGTGCCAGCAGTCCTCGGGGAACCTACACCTTC.

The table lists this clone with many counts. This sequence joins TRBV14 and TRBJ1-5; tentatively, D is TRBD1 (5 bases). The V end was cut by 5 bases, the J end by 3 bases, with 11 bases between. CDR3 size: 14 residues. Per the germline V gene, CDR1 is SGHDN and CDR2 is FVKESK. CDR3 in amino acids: CASSEGAYNQPQHF. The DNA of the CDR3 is TGTGCCAGCAGCGAAGGGGCGTACAATCAGCCCCAGCATTTT.

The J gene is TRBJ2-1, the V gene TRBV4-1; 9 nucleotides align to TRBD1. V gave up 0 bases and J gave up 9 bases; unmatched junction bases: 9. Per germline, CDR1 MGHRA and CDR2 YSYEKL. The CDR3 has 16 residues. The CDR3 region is CASSQEGGQGNFEQFF. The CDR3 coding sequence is TGCGCCAGCAGCCAAGAAGGGGGACAGGGTAACTTTGAGCAGTTCTTC.

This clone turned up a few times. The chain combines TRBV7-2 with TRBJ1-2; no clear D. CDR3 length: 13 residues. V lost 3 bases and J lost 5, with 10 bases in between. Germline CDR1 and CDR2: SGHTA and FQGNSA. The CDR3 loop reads CASSFEPQYGYTF. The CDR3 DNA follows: TGTGCCAGCAGCTTTGAGCCCCAATATGGCTACACCTTC.

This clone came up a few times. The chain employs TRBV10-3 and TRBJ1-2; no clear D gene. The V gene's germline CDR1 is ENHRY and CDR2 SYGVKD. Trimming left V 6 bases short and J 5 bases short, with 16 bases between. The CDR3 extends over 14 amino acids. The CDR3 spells CAISSTRETYGYTF. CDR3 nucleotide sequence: TGTGCCATCAGCTCCACGCGGGAGACTTATGGCTACACCTTC.

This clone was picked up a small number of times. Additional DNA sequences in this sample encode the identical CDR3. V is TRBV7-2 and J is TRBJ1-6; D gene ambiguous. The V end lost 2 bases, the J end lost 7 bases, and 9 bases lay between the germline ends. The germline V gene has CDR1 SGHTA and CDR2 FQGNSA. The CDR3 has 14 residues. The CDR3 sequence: CASSLKQANSPLHF. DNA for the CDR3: TGTGCCAGCAGCTTAAAGCAGGCAAATTCACCCCTCCACTTT.

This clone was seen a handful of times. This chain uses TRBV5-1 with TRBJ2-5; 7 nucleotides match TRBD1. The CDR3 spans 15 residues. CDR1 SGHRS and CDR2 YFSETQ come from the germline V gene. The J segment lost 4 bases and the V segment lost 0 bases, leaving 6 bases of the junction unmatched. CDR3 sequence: CASSLGQGGRETQYF. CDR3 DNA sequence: TGCGCCAGCAGCTTGGGACAGGGTGGCAGAGAGACCCAGTACTTC.

The CDR3 bases are TGTGCCAGCAGTACCGGGACAGGGGGCACTCAGCCCCAGCATTTT. It encodes CASSTGTGGTQPQHF. This chain joins TRBV2 and TRBJ1-5; 12 bases fit TRBD1. The V and J ends lost 5 bases and 6 bases, in that order; junction bases with no gene match: 5. In germline, CDR1 is SNHLY, CDR2 FYNNEI. The CDR3 has 15 amino acids.

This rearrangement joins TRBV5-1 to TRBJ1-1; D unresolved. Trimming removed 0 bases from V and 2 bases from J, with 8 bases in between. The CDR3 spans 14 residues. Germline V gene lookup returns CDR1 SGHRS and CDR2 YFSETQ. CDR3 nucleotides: TGCGCCAGCAGCTTGGGGCTCTCAAACACTGAAGCTTTCTTT. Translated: CASSLGLSNTEAFF.

CDR3 sequence: CASSPDRGRSYTF. CDR3 in DNA: TGTGCCAGCTCGCCGGACAGGGGTCGGAGCTACACCTTC. This sequence joins TRBV18 and TRBJ1-2; TRBD1 agrees at 9 bases. V trimming: 6 bases; J trimming: 9 bases; junction bases outside the gene matches: 8. CDR3 length: 13 amino acids. CDR1 and CDR2 from the germline V gene are KGHSH and LQKENI.

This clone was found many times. The CDR3 sequence: CASTSRVGTDTQYF. Here the CDR3 DNA reads TGTGCCAGCACCTCCAGGGTCGGCACAGATACGCAGTATTTT. The chain joins TRBV7-9 to TRBJ2-3; D perhaps matches TRBD1 (5 bases). This CDR3 comprises 14 residues. Germline-derived CDR1 and CDR2 are SEHNR and FQNEAQ (reference sequence). Trimming stripped 7 bases from V and 1 base from J, with 12 bases between.

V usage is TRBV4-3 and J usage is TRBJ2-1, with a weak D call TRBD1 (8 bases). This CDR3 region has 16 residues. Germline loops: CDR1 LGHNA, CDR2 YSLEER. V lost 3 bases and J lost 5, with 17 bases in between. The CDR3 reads CASSQTGVSGNNEQFF. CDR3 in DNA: TGCGCCAGCAGCCAGACAGGGGTGAGCGGGAACAATGAGCAGTTCTTC.

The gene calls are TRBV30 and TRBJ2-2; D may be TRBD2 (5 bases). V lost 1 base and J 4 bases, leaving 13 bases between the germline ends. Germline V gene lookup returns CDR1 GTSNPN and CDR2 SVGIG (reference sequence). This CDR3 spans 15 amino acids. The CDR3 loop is CAWSEEFRGTGELFF. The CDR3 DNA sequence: TGTGCCTGGAGTGAGGAGTTCCGGGGCACCGGGGAGCTGTTTTTT.